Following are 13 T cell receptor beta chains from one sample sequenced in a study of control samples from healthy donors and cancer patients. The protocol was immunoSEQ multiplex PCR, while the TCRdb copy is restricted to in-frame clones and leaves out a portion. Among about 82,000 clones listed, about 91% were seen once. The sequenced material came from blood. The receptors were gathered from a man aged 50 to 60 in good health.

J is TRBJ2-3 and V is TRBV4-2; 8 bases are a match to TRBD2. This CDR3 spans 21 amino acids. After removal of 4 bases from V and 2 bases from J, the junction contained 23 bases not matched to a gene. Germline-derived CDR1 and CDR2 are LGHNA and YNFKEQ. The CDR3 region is CASSPPPMLSGGAVDTDTQYF. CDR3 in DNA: TGTGCCAGCAGCCCCCCCCCAATGCTCTCCGGGGGGGCCGTCGACACAGATACGCAGTATTTT.

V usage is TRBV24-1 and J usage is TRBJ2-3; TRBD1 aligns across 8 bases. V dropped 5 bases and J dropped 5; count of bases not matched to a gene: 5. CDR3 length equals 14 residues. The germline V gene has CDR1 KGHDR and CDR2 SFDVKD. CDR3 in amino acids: CATSGPTGVDTQYF. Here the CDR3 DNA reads TGTGCCACCAGTGGTCCGACAGGGGTAGATACGCAGTATTTT.

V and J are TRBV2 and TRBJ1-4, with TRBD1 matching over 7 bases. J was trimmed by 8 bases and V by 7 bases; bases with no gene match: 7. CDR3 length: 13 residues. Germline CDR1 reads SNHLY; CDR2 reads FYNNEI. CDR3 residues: CASNQGVFEKLFF. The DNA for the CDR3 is TGTGCCAGCAATCAGGGGGTATTCGAAAAACTGTTTTTT.

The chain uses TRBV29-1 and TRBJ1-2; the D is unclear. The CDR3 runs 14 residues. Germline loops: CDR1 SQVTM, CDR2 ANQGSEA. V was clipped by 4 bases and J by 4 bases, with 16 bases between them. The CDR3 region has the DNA TGCAGCGTTGCGTATGGGGAGGAGGGCTATGGCTACACCTTC. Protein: CSVAYGEEGYGYTF.

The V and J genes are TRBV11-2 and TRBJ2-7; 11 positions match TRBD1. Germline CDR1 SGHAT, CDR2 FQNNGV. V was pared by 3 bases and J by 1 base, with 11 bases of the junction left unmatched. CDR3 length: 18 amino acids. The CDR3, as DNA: TGTGCCAGCAGCTTGGGCCTAGGGACAGGGGGTAGATCCTACGAGCAGTACTTC. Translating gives CASSLGLGTGGRSYEQYF.

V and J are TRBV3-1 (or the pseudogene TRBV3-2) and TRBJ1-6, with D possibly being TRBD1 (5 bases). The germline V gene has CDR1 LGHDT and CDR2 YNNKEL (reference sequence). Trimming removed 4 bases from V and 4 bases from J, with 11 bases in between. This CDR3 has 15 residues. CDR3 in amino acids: CASSLGARYNSPLHF. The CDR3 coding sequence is TGTGCCAGCAGCCTAGGGGCCCGATATAATTCACCCCTCCACTTT.

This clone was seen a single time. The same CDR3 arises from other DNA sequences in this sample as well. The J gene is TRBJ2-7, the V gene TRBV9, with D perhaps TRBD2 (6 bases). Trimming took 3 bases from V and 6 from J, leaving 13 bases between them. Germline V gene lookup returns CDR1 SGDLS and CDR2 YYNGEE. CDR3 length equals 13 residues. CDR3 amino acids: CASSGRRGPEQYF. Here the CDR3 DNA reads TGTGCCAGCAGCGGTCGGAGGGGACCCGAGCAGTACTTC.

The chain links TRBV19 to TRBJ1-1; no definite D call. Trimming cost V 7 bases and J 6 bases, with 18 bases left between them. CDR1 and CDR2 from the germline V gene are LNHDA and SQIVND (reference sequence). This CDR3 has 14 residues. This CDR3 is CASTTVYGIAEAFF. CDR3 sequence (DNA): TGTGCCAGTACCACGGTTTATGGGATCGCTGAAGCTTTCTTT.

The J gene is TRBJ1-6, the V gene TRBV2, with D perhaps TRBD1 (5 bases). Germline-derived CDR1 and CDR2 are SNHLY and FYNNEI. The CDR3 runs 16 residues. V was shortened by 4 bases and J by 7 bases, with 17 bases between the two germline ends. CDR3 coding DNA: TGTGCCAGCAGTGCCGCCGGGGCAGGTACCAATTCACCCCTCCACTTT. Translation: CASSAAGAGTNSPLHF.

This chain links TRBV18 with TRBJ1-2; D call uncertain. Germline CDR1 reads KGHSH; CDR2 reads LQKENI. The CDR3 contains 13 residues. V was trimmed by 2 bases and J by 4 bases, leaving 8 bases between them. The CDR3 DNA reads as TGTGCCAGCTCACCAACGGAACTCTATGGCTACACCTTC. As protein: CASSPTELYGYTF.

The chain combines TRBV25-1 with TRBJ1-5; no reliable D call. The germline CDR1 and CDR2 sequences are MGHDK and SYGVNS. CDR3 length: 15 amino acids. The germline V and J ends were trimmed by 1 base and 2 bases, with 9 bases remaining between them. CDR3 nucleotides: TGTGCCAGCAGTGAATGGGGAGATGGCAATCAGCCCCAGCATTTT. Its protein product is CASSEWGDGNQPQHF.

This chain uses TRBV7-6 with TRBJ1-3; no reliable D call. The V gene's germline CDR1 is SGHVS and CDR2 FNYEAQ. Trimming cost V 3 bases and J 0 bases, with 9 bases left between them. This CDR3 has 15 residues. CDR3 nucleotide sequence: TGTGCCAGCAGCTTTAGTCACCGCTCTGGAAACACCATATATTTT. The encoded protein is CASSFSHRSGNTIYF.

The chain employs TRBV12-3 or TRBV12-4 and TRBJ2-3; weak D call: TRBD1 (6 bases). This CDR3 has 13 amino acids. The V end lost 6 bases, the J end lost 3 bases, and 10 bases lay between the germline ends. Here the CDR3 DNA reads TGTGCCAGCAGCACAGACAGGACAGATACGCAGTATTTT. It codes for CASSTDRTDTQYF.